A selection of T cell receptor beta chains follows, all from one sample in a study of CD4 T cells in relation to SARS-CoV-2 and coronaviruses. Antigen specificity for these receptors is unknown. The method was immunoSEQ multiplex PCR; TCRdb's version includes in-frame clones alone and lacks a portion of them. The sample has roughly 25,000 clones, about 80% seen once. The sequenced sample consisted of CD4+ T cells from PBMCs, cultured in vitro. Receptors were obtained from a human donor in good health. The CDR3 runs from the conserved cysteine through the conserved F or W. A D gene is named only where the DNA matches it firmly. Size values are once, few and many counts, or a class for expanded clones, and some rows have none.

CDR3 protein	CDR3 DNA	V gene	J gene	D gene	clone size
CASSPPSGDEQYF	TGTGCCAGCTCACCACCGTCAGGGGACGAGCAGTACTTC	TRBV18	TRBJ2-7	.	.
CASSRFELGSYEQYF	TGTGCCAGCTCCAGATTCGAACTAGGCTCCTACGAGCAGTACTTC	TRBV18	TRBJ2-7	.	.
CASSENRQPQHF	TGCGCCAGCAGTGAGAATCGCCAGCCCCAGCATTTT	TRBV10-2	TRBJ1-5	.	.
CASTSTQETQYF	TGTGCCAGCACCTCTACCCAAGAGACCCAGTACTTC	TRBV11-2	TRBJ2-5	.	.
CASSLIWTSGPLNEQFF	TGTGCCAGCAGCTTAATATGGACTAGCGGGCCTCTTAATGAGCAGTTCTTC	TRBV11-2	TRBJ2-1	TRBD2	.
CASSLQGDTQYF	TGTGCCAGCAGCTTACAGGGAGATACGCAGTATTTT	TRBV12-3/TRBV12-4	TRBJ2-3	.	once
CAWKLSPGGSGGYGYTF	TGTGCCTGGAAACTCTCGCCAGGGGGGTCAGGTGGCTATGGCTACACCTTC	TRBV30	TRBJ1-2	TRBD1	.
CASSYGGDTEAFF	TGTGCCAGCAGTTACGGCGGGGACACTGAAGCTTTCTTT	TRBV27	TRBJ1-1	.	.
CASSFYGYEQYF	TGTGCCAGCAGCTTTTACGGGTACGAGCAGTACTTC	TRBV7-2	TRBJ2-7	.	.
CASSYSRPSRLYTQYF	TGTGCCAGCAGTTACTCGCGCCCGAGCAGGTTATATACGCAGTATTTT	TRBV6-5	TRBJ2-3	.	.
CASSLGGGTGSAFF	TGCGCCAGCAGCTTGGGGGGAGGGACGGGCAGCGCGTTCTTC	TRBV5-1	TRBJ2-1	TRBD2	.
CAWTRQGGFYEQYF	TGTGCCTGGACCAGACAGGGGGGGTTCTACGAGCAGTACTTC	TRBV30	TRBJ2-7	TRBD1	.
CASSASGTTSYEQYF	TGTGCCAGCAGTGCCTCCGGGACTACTTCCTACGAGCAGTACTTC	TRBV25-1	TRBJ2-7	TRBD2	.
CASSKPTGGQYF	TGTGCCAGCAGCAAGCCCACAGGGGGGCAGTACTTC	TRBV6-5	TRBJ2-7	TRBD1	.
CASSEDMNTEAFF	TGTGCCAGCAGTGAAGACATGAACACTGAAGCTTTCTTT	TRBV6-4	TRBJ1-1	.	.
CASSYSRGVTEAFF	TGTGCCAGCAGTTACTCCAGGGGGGTCACTGAAGCTTTCTTT	TRBV6-5	TRBJ1-1	TRBD1	.
CASGRWTVDYNEQFF	TGTGCTAGTGGGCGATGGACTGTCGACTACAATGAGCAGTTCTTC	TRBV12-5	TRBJ2-1	.	.
CASQQGPNEKLFF	TGCGCCAGCCAACAGGGACCCAATGAAAAACTGTTTTTT	TRBV5-1	TRBJ1-4	.	.
CASSKQDNYEQYF	TGCGCCAGCAGCAAGCAGGATAACTACGAGCAGTACTTC	TRBV5-1	TRBJ2-7	.	.
CASSPELTGNSYGYTF	TGTGCCAGCAGCCCCGAACTAACAGGGAATTCTTATGGCTACACCTTC	TRBV4-2	TRBJ1-2	.	.
CASSQMTSSSYNEQFF	TGCGCCAGCAGCCAAATGACTAGCAGCTCCTACAATGAGCAGTTCTTC	TRBV4-1	TRBJ2-1	TRBD2	.
CASSPARDRTGYEQYF	TGTGCCAGCTCACCAGCCAGGGACAGAACGGGCTACGAGCAGTACTTC	TRBV18	TRBJ2-7	TRBD1	.
CASSHRDLYNEQFF	TGTGCCAGCAGCCACCGGGACCTCTACAATGAGCAGTTCTTC	TRBV14	TRBJ2-1	.	few
CASSRQGALGETQYF	TGTGCCAGCAGCCGACAGGGGGCCCTCGGGGAGACCCAGTACTTC	TRBV5-8	TRBJ2-5	TRBD1	.
CASSPTSGRLAREQYF	TGCGCCAGCAGCCCCACTAGCGGGAGACTGGCTCGGGAGCAGTACTTC	TRBV5-1	TRBJ2-7	TRBD2	few
CSVELLGVRAFF	TGCAGCGTTGAACTGTTAGGGGTTCGAGCTTTCTTT	TRBV29-1	TRBJ1-1	.	.
CASTTWGVSNSPLHF	TGTGCCAGCACCACGTGGGGTGTTAGCAATTCACCCCTCCACTTT	TRBV28	TRBJ1-6	.	.
CATSDPGLAGGYTGELFF	TGTGCCACCAGTGATCCTGGACTAGCGGGAGGATACACCGGGGAGCTGTTTTTT	TRBV24-1	TRBJ2-2	TRBD2	.
CASSQDAGGTPGQYF	TGTGCCAGCAGCCAAGATGCAGGGGGGACCCCCGGGCAGTACTTC	TRBV3-1/TRBV3-2	TRBJ2-7	.	few